The 21 T cell receptor beta chains reported below all come from one sample, sequenced in a study of T cell responses to AZD1222 COVID-19 vaccine (dated by TCRdb to the early 2020s). The sample's time point label, in plain terms: baseline before first vaccination. The method behind the library was the immunoSEQ multiplex PCR assay. TCRdb took this table from immuneACCESS and kept in-frame rearrangements with V and J called. Such tables lack part of the clones; where checked against another copy, unresolved V genes explain under half of the gap, and the rest is unexplained. Recorded for this sample are 95,000 to 150,000 clones; about 87% of them occurred a single time. Together, the top ten hold approximately 5% of the sample. Material: peripheral blood, obtained on day 0 of AZD1222 vaccination. Receptors originate from an adult in good health.

The chain joins TRBV10-3 to TRBJ1-2, with D possibly TRBD1 on 6 matching bases. The CDR3 loop spans 12 amino acids. Looked up from germline, CDR1 is ENHRY and CDR2 is SYGVKD. The V and J ends lost 3 bases and 8 bases respectively, with 10 bases between them. The CDR3 sequence: CAISERGQGYTF. As DNA, the CDR3 is TGTGCCATCAGTGAACGGGGGCAGGGCTACACCTTC.

The CDR3 DNA is TGTGCCGCCTGGGACTCGAACACTGAAGCTTTCTTT. Translation: CAAWDSNTEAFF. The V gene is TRBV28, the J gene TRBJ1-1, with a weak D call TRBD1 (5 bases). V lost 11 bases and J 1 base, leaving 11 bases between the germline ends. Looked up from germline, CDR1 is MDHEN and CDR2 is SYDVKM. CDR3 size: 12 residues.

This chain uses TRBV7-2 with TRBJ2-5, with D hard to call. Germline lookup yields CDR1 SGHTA and CDR2 FQGNSA. The V gene lost 3 bases and the J gene lost 0 bases, with 5 bases spanning the gap. The CDR3 contains 13 residues. CDR3 in amino acids: CASSLTNQETQYF. The CDR3 coding sequence is TGTGCCAGCAGCTTGACAAACCAAGAGACCCAGTACTTC.

A word on this clone: One end of the junction is discordant with germline, which a read error may explain. V is TRBV19 and J is TRBJ2-1; possible D gene TRBD2, 5 bases. The CDR3 extends over 11 amino acids. CDR1 is LNHDA, CDR2 SQIVND, per germline (reference sequence). The CDR3 nucleotides read TGTGCTAGTAACGCAGCGGCGGAGCAGTTCTTC. Translation: CASNAAAEQFF. Full variable domain (rest looked up from reference TRBV19 and TRBJ2-1): DGGITQSPKYLFRKEGQNVTLSCEQNLNHDAMYWYRQDPGQGLRLIYYSQIVNDFQKGDIAEGYSVSREKKESFPLTVTSAQKNPTAFYLCASNAAAEQFFGPGTRLTVL.

This rearrangement joins TRBV18 to TRBJ2-1, with D perhaps matching TRBD1 (5 bases). Between the trimmed V and J ends, which lost 1 base and 5 bases, there was a span of 12 bases. CDR3 size: 15 residues. Germline V gives CDR1 KGHSH, CDR2 LQKENI. The CDR3 DNA is TGTGCCAGCTCACCACTTACGACAGCCAACAATGAGCAGTTCTTC. This gives the protein CASSPLTTANNEQFF.

The chain joins TRBV6-6 to TRBJ1-1, with unresolved D. The V gene lost 3 bases and the J gene lost 1 base, with 9 bases spanning the gap. The CDR3 totals 14 residues. The germline V gene has CDR1 MNHNY and CDR2 SVGAGI (reference sequence). CDR3 DNA: TGTGCCAGCAGTTATGTTTGGGGGAACACTGAAGCTTTCTTT. Residues: CASSYVWGNTEAFF.

This rearrangement joins TRBV7-8 to TRBJ2-3, with D perhaps matching TRBD1 or TRBD2 (5 bases each). Looked up from germline, CDR1 is SGHVS and CDR2 is FQNEAQ. The CDR3 spans 14 residues. The ends were cut back, 2 bases at V and 3 bases at J, with 9 bases in the middle. The CDR3: CASSLQGGTDTQYF. The CDR3 DNA reads TGTGCCAGCAGCTTACAGGGCGGGACAGATACGCAGTATTTT.

The chain combines TRBV5-1 with TRBJ1-3; D is possibly TRBD1 (5 bases). This CDR3 comprises 14 residues. Germline V gene sequence: CDR1 SGHRS, CDR2 YFSETQ. V dropped 4 bases and J dropped 0 bases, with 8 bases sitting between them. Here the CDR3 DNA reads TGCGCCAGCAGCCCCGGGACCTCTGGAAACACCATATATTTT. It encodes CASSPGTSGNTIYF. Full variable domain (missing parts from reference TRBV5-1 and TRBJ1-3): KAGVTQTPRYLIKTRGQQVTLSCSPISGHRSVSWYQQTPGQGLQFLFEYFSETQRNKGNFPGRFSGRQFSNSRSEMNVSTLELGDSALYLCASSPGTSGNTIYFGEGSWLTVV.

V gene TRBV2 combines with J gene TRBJ2-7; maybe TRBD2 (5 bases). The CDR3 contains 15 residues. Deletions cut 4 bases from V and 7 bases from J, with 20 bases between. CDR1 is SNHLY, CDR2 FYNNEI, per germline. The CDR3 DNA follows: TGTGCCAGCAGTGTGGCATTAGCGAGCGGTGATGAGCAGTACTTC. Its protein product is CASSVALASGDEQYF.

The chain links TRBV5-1 to TRBJ2-7; 12 bases map to TRBD2. The length of the CDR3 is 15 residues. Germline CDR1 is SGHRS and CDR2 is YFSETQ. J gave up 1 base and V 3 bases, and 2 bases lay outside the gene matches. Here the CDR3 DNA reads TGCGCCAGCAGCTCAACTAGCGGGGGGTCCTACGAGCAGTACTTC. Translated, it gives CASSSTSGGSYEQYF. The variable domain in full, completed from reference TRBV5-1 and TRBJ2-7, reads KAGVTQTPRYLIKTRGQQVTLSCSPISGHRSVSWYQQTPGQGLQFLFEYFSETQRNKGNFPGRFSGRQFSNSRSEMNVSTLELGDSALYLCASSSTSGGSYEQYFGPGTRLTVT.

The chain employs TRBV7-6 and TRBJ2-5; the match to TRBD1 covers 7 bases. Germline-derived CDR1 and CDR2 are SGHVS and FNYEAQ. Losses at the gene ends were 5 bases for V and 0 bases for J; bases not matched to a gene: 6. The CDR3 sequence is 15 residues long. CDR3 bases: TGTGCCAGCAGCGGAGACAGGGTTGACCAAGAGACCCAGTACTTC. Translating it yields CASSGDRVDQETQYF. Complete variable domain (other parts from reference TRBV7-6 and TRBJ2-5): GAGVSQSPRYKVTKRGQDVALRCDPISGHVSLYWYRQALGQGPEFLTYFNYEAQQDKSGLPNDRFSAERPEGSISTLTIQRTEQRDSAMYRCASSGDRVDQETQYFGPGTRLLVL.

Only one count was recorded for this clone. The chain has TRBV7-2 and TRBJ1-1; 8 bases align to TRBD1. V lost 1 base and J lost 3; bases outside the gene matches: 7. The CDR3 runs to 16 residues. The germline V gene encodes CDR1 SGHTA and CDR2 FQGNSA. CDR3 protein: CASSLVQGAPHTEAFF. CDR3 DNA: TGTGCCAGCAGCTTAGTGCAGGGGGCTCCTCACACTGAAGCTTTCTTT.

The rearrangement links TRBV24-1 to TRBJ2-2; D possibly matches TRBD1 or TRBD2 (7 bases each). V was cut by 2 bases and J by 5 bases, with 14 bases left in between. The CDR3 extends over 16 amino acids. Looked up from germline, CDR1 is KGHDR and CDR2 is SFDVKD. The CDR3 spells CATSDSRQGGTGELFF. As DNA, the CDR3 is TGTGCCACCAGTGATTCGAGACAGGGAGGGACCGGGGAGCTGTTTTTT.

The chain carries TRBV28 and TRBJ1-6; TRBD1 aligns across 9 bases. With V trimmed by 4 bases and J by 11 bases, 9 bases remained unmatched. The CDR3 is made up of 15 amino acids. Germline loops: CDR1 MDHEN, CDR2 SYDVKM. This chain's CDR3 is CASSSPGQGATPLHF. CDR3 nucleotide sequence: TGTGCCAGCAGTTCGCCGGGACAGGGTGCGACACCCCTCCACTTT.

This clone was seen only a few times. The rearrangement uses TRBV7-9 and TRBJ2-6; TRBD1 matches at 7 bases. V lost 1 base and J lost 2; bases outside the gene matches: 2. Germline loops: CDR1 SEHNR, CDR2 FQNEAQ (reference sequence). The CDR3 consists of 16 residues. CDR3 nucleotides: TGTGCCAGCAGCTTAGGTCAGGGGGCTGGGGCCAACGTCCTGACTTTC. Translating gives CASSLGQGAGANVLTF. Combining the CDR3 with reference TRBV7-9 and TRBJ2-6 gives the whole variable domain DTGVSQNPRHKITKRGQNVTFRCDPISEHNRLYWYRQTLGQGPEFLTYFQNEAQLEKSRLLSDRFSAERPKGSFSTLEIQRTEQGDSAMYLCASSLGQGAGANVLTFGAGSRLTVL.

This clone turned up a few times. The chain uses TRBV10-3 and TRBJ1-1; D gene ambiguous. The CDR3 consists of 14 residues. Germline V gene lookup returns CDR1 ENHRY and CDR2 SYGVKD. Trimming stripped 5 bases from V and 0 bases from J, with 10 bases between. CDR3: CAISQRQMNTEAFF. As DNA, the CDR3 is TGTGCCATCAGTCAACGGCAGATGAACACTGAAGCTTTCTTT.

The V call is TRBV4-1, the J call TRBJ1-6, with a tentative D call TRBD1 (6 bases). The CDR3 has 14 residues. V was shortened by 0 bases and J by 9 bases, with 9 bases between the two germline ends. From germline, CDR1 is MGHRA and CDR2 YSYEKL. The CDR3 region has the DNA TGCGCCAGCAGCCAAGACAGGGGAAGTTCACCCCTCCACTTT. Amino acids: CASSQDRGSSPLHF.

Only one count was recorded for this clone. The J gene is TRBJ2-3, the V gene TRBV9; D gene ambiguous. CDR3 length: 15 residues. Germline values: CDR1 SGDLS, CDR2 YYNGEE. Trimming took off 0 bases at V and 2 bases at J, with 10 bases between the two ends. CDR3 DNA: TGTGCCAGCAGCGTAGATTCTAGTTTCACAGATACGCAGTATTTT. Translating it yields CASSVDSSFTDTQYF.

The rearrangement links TRBV6-5 to TRBJ1-1, with TRBD1 as a possible D gene (6 bases). V dropped 4 bases and J dropped 2 bases, with 8 bases sitting between them. Germline V CDR1 and CDR2: MNHEY, SVGAGI. The CDR3 sequence is 13 residues long. CDR3 protein: CASSSQGNTEAFF. CDR3 nucleotides: TGTGCCAGCAGTTCACAGGGAAACACTGAAGCTTTCTTT.

The CDR3 DNA reads TGTGCCAGCAGTTCGGAGGAAGGACTAGCGGGGAAAGAGACCCAGTACTTC. It specifies CASSSEEGLAGKETQYF. The V call is TRBV28, the J call TRBJ2-5; 12 nucleotides line up with TRBD2. CDR1 is MDHEN, CDR2 SYDVKM, per germline. Trimming at V came to 4 bases and at J to 3 bases, leaving 9 bases not matched to a gene. This CDR3 comprises 17 residues.

This chain uses TRBV12-3 or TRBV12-4 with TRBJ1-6; D call uncertain. Trimming pared 3 bases from V and 5 bases from J, leaving 5 bases between. The CDR3 contains 13 residues. CDR3 residues: CASSLRDNSPLHF. The CDR3 DNA reads as TGTGCCAGCAGTTTGAGGGATAATTCACCCCTCCACTTT.